This T cell receptor (beta chain) was profiled in a study of T cells in Graves' hyperthyroidism and ophthalmopathy. In this sample, this clonotype turned up many times. Amplified TCR beta CDR3 regions derived from RNA transcripts. During a first-round RT-PCR of the TCR CDR3, the HTBI primer set was used. TCRdb reanalysed the multiplex PCR reads using MiXCR and keeps one entry per CDR3 protein. The table has over 650,000 distinct CDR3 sequences, around 15% seen once. The V segment lost 4 bases and the J segment 4 bases; nucleotides outside the gene matches: 13. The CDR3 has 17 amino acids. The germline V gene encodes CDR1 MNHEY and CDR2 SMNVEV (reference sequence).

The chain is built from TRBV27 and TRBJ2-3, with TRBD2 matching 8 bases. This sequence was found in a man younger than 35 with Graves' hyperthyroidism. The specimen sequenced was blood. CDR3 DNA sequence: TGTGCCAGCAGTTCGCCCCATAGCGGGATTGGGTCAGATACGCAGTATTTT. Encoded protein: CASSSPHSGIGSDTQYF.